The 29 T cell receptor beta chains below come from one sample, sequenced in a study of regulatory T cells in long-lasting Graves disease. Time point: persistent/refractory GD, antithyroid drugs over 5 years with positive TRAb. Extracted RNA from PBMCs served as the source of the TCR library. Assembly of TCR beta libraries relied on iRepertoire HTBI primers together with Arm-PCR of CDR3 regions. Using its own MiXCR run on the multiplex PCR reads, TCRdb lists one record per CDR3 protein. The table shows approximately 440,000 distinct CDR3 sequences, with around a quarter occurring only once. Specimen: peripheral blood mononuclear cells (PBMCs), collected when the disease was refractory, from a patient treated with antithyroid drugs. The receptors derive from a female donor with Graves disease.

This clonotype was detected many times. The V call is TRBV6-1, the J call TRBJ1-2; D is possibly TRBD1 (5 bases). The CDR3 runs 14 residues. Trimming cost V 7 bases and J 1 base, with 13 bases left between them. The germline CDR1 and CDR2 sequences are MNHNS and SASEGT. The CDR3 protein is CASTKGRLNYGYTF. The CDR3 DNA follows: TGTGCCAGCACGAAGGGACGGCTTAACTATGGCTACACCTTC.

This clonotype was seen just once. The genes are TRBV20-1 and TRBJ1-4; 7 positions match TRBD1. The CDR3 spans 14 residues. The germline V gene has CDR1 DFQATT and CDR2 SNEGSKA (reference sequence). V was pared by 1 base and J by 4 bases, with 3 bases of the junction left unmatched. CDR3 bases: TGCAGTGCTAGAGCCGGGACAGATAATGAAAAACTGTTTTTT. Amino acid sequence: CSARAGTDNEKLFF.

The V call is TRBV4-1, the J call TRBJ2-2; the D is unclear. Germline V lookup: CDR1 MGHRA, CDR2 YSYEKL. Trimming stripped 3 bases from V and 7 bases from J, with 15 bases between. CDR3 length equals 15 residues. CDR3 protein: CASSHTDSRSGELFF. CDR3 DNA sequence: TGCGCCAGCAGCCACACCGACTCTAGGAGCGGGGAGCTGTTTTTT.

This clonotype was recorded at least ten times. The V call is TRBV6-1, the J call TRBJ2-7; TRBD1 or TRBD2 may be the D gene (5 bases each). The CDR3 has 15 amino acids. CDR1 is MNHNS and CDR2 is SASEGT in the germline V gene. V was pared by 7 bases and J by 1 base, with 17 bases between. CDR3 amino acids: CASTEIGAPSYEQYF. The CDR3 nucleotides read TGTGCCAGCACCGAAATCGGGGCCCCTTCCTACGAGCAGTACTTC.

The chain is built from TRBV28 and TRBJ1-5; no clear D gene. Trimming cost V 3 bases and J 4 bases, with 13 bases left between them. The CDR3 covers 15 residues. Germline values: CDR1 MDHEN, CDR2 SYDVKM. CDR3 sequence reads: CASSFDKVGNQPQHF. CDR3 nucleotides: TGTGCCAGCAGTTTTGACAAGGTAGGAAATCAGCCCCAGCATTTT.

The rearrangement links TRBV28 to TRBJ2-7; no reliable D call. CDR3 size: 13 residues. Germline assignment: CDR1 MDHEN and CDR2 SYDVKM. Trimming took off 5 bases at V and 5 bases at J, with 13 bases between the two ends. In DNA form, the CDR3 reads TGTGCCAGCAGTCCCGTAAATGTTGACGAGCAGTACTTC. It is translated as CASSPVNVDEQYF.

This clonotype has a handful of counts. V and J are TRBV27 and TRBJ2-1; 13 nucleotides line up with TRBD2. The V segment lost 6 bases and the J segment 6 bases; nucleotides outside the gene matches: 2. The CDR3 loop spans 14 amino acids. Germline V gene data show CDR1 as MNHEY and CDR2 as SMNVEV (reference sequence). CDR3 loop: CASRLAGGRNEQFF. In DNA, the CDR3 is TGTGCCAGCAGACTAGCGGGAGGGCGCAATGAGCAGTTCTTC.

In its sample, this clonotype was seen many times. The rearrangement links TRBV19 to TRBJ2-5; D not certain. Germline values: CDR1 LNHDA, CDR2 SQIVND (reference sequence). This CDR3 is built from 13 residues. Trimming took off 5 bases at V and 1 base at J, with 8 bases between the two ends. In nucleotides, the CDR3 is TGTGCCAGTAGTCGATCCTCCCAAGAGACCCAGTACTTC. This gives the protein CASSRSSQETQYF.

This rearrangement joins TRBV9 to TRBJ2-4; 11 nucleotides line up with TRBD2. This CDR3 has 16 amino acids. The germline gives CDR1 SGDLS, CDR2 YYNGEE. J was trimmed by 1 base and V by 3 bases; bases with no gene match: 3. CDR3 residues: CASSELAGVAKNIQYF. DNA for the CDR3: TGTGCCAGCAGCGAACTAGCGGGAGTTGCCAAAAACATTCAGTACTTC. The full variable domain, rest sourced from reference TRBV9 and TRBJ2-4, is DSGVTQTPKHLITATGQRVTLRCSPRSGDLSVYWYQQSLDQGLQFLIQYYNGEERAKGNILERFSAQQFPDLHSELNLSSLELGDSALYFCASSELAGVAKNIQYFGAGTRLSVL.

This clonotype was recorded many times. The chain is built from TRBV25-1 and TRBJ1-6, with 8 positions matching TRBD1. In germline, CDR1 is MGHDK, CDR2 SYGVNS. The CDR3 contains 14 residues. V lost 5 bases to trimming and J lost 9 bases; unmatched junction nucleotides: 6. CDR3 nucleotide sequence: TGTGCCAGCAGTTACGACAGGGGTAGTTCACCCCTCCACTTT. It is translated as CASSYDRGSSPLHF. Complete variable domain (other parts from reference TRBV25-1 and TRBJ1-6): EADIYQTPRYLVIGTGKKITLECSQTMGHDKMYWYQQDPGMELHLIHYSYGVNSTEKGDLSSESTVSRIRTEHFPLTLESARPSHTSQYLCASSYDRGSSPLHFGNGTRLTVT.

This clonotype has a count of ten or more. The chain recombines TRBV2 with TRBJ2-5, with 7 bases identical to TRBD2. Germline V gene sequence: CDR1 SNHLY, CDR2 FYNNEI. This CDR3 contains 14 residues. V lost 6 bases and J lost 0; bases outside the gene matches: 4. CDR3 loop: CASRSGVYQETQYF. The CDR3 DNA reads TGTGCCAGCAGGAGCGGGGTGTACCAAGAGACCCAGTACTTC.

This clonotype was counted ten times or more. The chain links TRBV12-3 or TRBV12-4 to TRBJ1-6; no clear D. Trimming took 4 bases from V and 4 from J, leaving 8 bases between them. This CDR3 is 14 amino acids long. CDR3 bases: TGTGCCAGCAGTTCGCGAGATTATAATTCACCCCTCCACTTT. Translating it yields CASSSRDYNSPLHF.

This clonotype appeared many times. The chain couples TRBV11-2 to TRBJ2-7; TRBD2 aligns across 12 bases. The junction had 7 bases not matched to a gene; V was cut back by 3 bases and J by 4 bases. The germline V gene encodes CDR1 SGHAT and CDR2 FQNNGV. The CDR3 extends over 16 amino acids. CDR3 DNA sequence: TGTGCCAGCAGCTTTTGGGGGACTAGCGGGTCTTACGAGCAGTACTTC. This gives the protein CASSFWGTSGSYEQYF.

This clonotype was recorded a few times. This sequence joins TRBV6-1 and TRBJ1-6; D uncertain. The V end was cut by 6 bases, the J end by 0 bases, with 18 bases between. The CDR3 contains 18 residues. Germline V lookup: CDR1 MNHNS, CDR2 SASEGT. This chain's CDR3 is CASSDLVSLSSYNSPLHF. In nucleotides, the CDR3 is TGTGCCAGCAGCGATCTCGTCTCGTTAAGCTCCTATAATTCACCCCTCCACTTT.

This clonotype was seen just once. The chain joins TRBV7-2 to TRBJ2-1, with D uncertain. V dropped 2 bases and J dropped 0 bases, with 11 bases sitting between them. CDR1 SGHTA and CDR2 FQGNSA come from the germline V gene. This CDR3 is built from 16 residues. The CDR3 is CASSLFLGSSYNEQFF. The DNA of the CDR3 is TGTGCCAGCAGCTTATTTCTCGGTAGCTCCTACAATGAGCAGTTCTTC. Supplemented by reference TRBV7-2 and TRBJ2-1, the full variable domain reads GAGVSQSPSNKVTEKGKDVELRCDPISGHTALYWYRQSLGQGLEFLIYFQGNSAPDKSGLPSDRFSAERTGGSVSTLTIQRTQQEDSAVYLCASSLFLGSSYNEQFFGPGTRLTVL.

Ten or more counts support this clonotype. Here the CDR3 DNA reads TGTGCCAGCAGCTTAGATCCGGGGACCGTCGGTGAAAAACTGTTTTTT. It is translated as CASSLDPGTVGEKLFF. The V and J genes are TRBV11-2 and TRBJ1-4, with D possibly matching TRBD1 (5 bases). Germline V gene data show CDR1 as SGHAT and CDR2 as FQNNGV. Deletions cut 0 bases from V and 7 bases from J, with 15 bases between. The length of the CDR3 is 16 residues.

This clonotype came up a few times. The J gene is TRBJ2-7, the V gene TRBV20-1; D is undetermined. The V end lost 4 bases, the J end lost 0 bases, and 10 bases lay between the germline ends. Germline values: CDR1 DFQATT, CDR2 SNEGSKA (reference sequence). This CDR3 spans 13 amino acids. Written as DNA, the CDR3 is TGCAGTGCTATAATAAGGTCCTCCTACGAGCAGTACTTC. Translation: CSAIIRSSYEQYF.

This clonotype came up many times. The CDR3 nucleotides are TGTGCCAGCAGCATGACTTGGACAGGGGGAGCCAAAAACATTCAGTACTTC. Its translation is CASSMTWTGGAKNIQYF. This chain links TRBV7-2 with TRBJ2-4; TRBD1 agrees at 10 bases. The CDR3 length is 17 residues. Germline CDR1 is SGHTA and CDR2 is FQGNSA. The trim removed 5 bases at V and 0 bases at J, leaving 7 bases unmatched.

There are many counts of this clonotype. The V and J genes are TRBV28 and TRBJ2-7; 7 nucleotides align to TRBD1. Germline lookup yields CDR1 MDHEN and CDR2 SYDVKM. CDR3 length: 14 residues. The V gene end was trimmed by 8 bases and the J gene end by 3 bases; junction bases not matched to a gene: 10. Here the CDR3 reads CASSLTGSIYEQYF. CDR3 DNA: TGTGCCAGCTCCCTGACAGGGAGCATCTACGAGCAGTACTTC.

This sequence joins TRBV20-1 and TRBJ2-7; the D gene is possibly TRBD1 (6 bases). The germline CDR1 and CDR2 sequences are DFQATT and SNEGSKA (reference sequence). V was trimmed by 1 base and J by 3 bases, leaving 22 bases between them. CDR3 length: 17 residues. CDR3 nucleotide sequence: TGCAGTGCTAGAGGAGAGTCCCGAGGACAGAGAGTCTACGAGCAGTACTTC. The encoded protein is CSARGESRGQRVYEQYF.

This clonotype was recorded many times. The chain recombines TRBV18 with TRBJ2-7; D gene unclear. V dropped 3 bases and J dropped 0 bases, with 15 bases sitting between them. The CDR3 is 16 residues long. In germline, CDR1 is KGHSH, CDR2 LQKENI. The DNA of the CDR3 is TGTGCCAGCTCACCCCTCCTGACTGGCAGCTCCTACGAGCAGTACTTC. Its translation is CASSPLLTGSSYEQYF.

In regard to this clonotype: A single base separates this from a much larger clone, so it may be a read error. The chain carries TRBV12-3 or TRBV12-4 and TRBJ1-2; maybe TRBD1 (6 bases). The CDR3 runs 12 residues. The CDR3 loop reads CAGRGGHYGHTF. CDR3 bases: TGTGCCGGCCGAGGGGGGCACTATGGCCACACCTTC.

This clonotype has ten or more counts. The gene calls are TRBV28 and TRBJ1-2; unclear D gene. Germline CDR1 and CDR2: MDHEN and SYDVKM. The V end lost 6 bases, the J end lost 6 bases, and 14 bases lay between the germline ends. This CDR3 contains 13 residues. In DNA, the CDR3 is TGTGCCAGCAGCCCTCCCAGCGGGGATGGCTACACCTTC. It translates to CASSPPSGDGYTF.

This clonotype showed up just once. Just one base apart from a much larger clone, this may be a read error. The chain combines TRBV19 with TRBJ1-2, with a weak D call TRBD1 (5 bases). Per the germline V gene, CDR1 is LNHDA and CDR2 is SQIVND (reference sequence). CDR3 length equals 13 residues. The CDR3 spells CASKGRRNYGCTF. The CDR3 coding sequence is TGTGCCAGTAAGGGACGGCGAAACTATGGCTGCACCTTC.

Many counts were recorded for this clonotype. The chain uses TRBV7-2 and TRBJ2-5; unclear D gene. V gave up 2 bases and J gave up 2 bases, with 9 bases separating them. Germline V lookup: CDR1 SGHTA, CDR2 FQGNSA. The CDR3 contains 14 residues. CDR3 sequence reads: CASSLHPRQETQYF. CDR3 nucleotide sequence: TGTGCCAGCAGCTTACATCCTCGACAAGAGACCCAGTACTTC. The entire variable domain, with the rest obtained from reference TRBV7-2 and TRBJ2-5, is as follows: GAGVSQSPSNKVTEKGKDVELRCDPISGHTALYWYRQSLGQGLEFLIYFQGNSAPDKSGLPSDRFSAERTGGSVSTLTIQRTQQEDSAVYLCASSLHPRQETQYFGPGTRLLVL.

This chain connects TRBV20-1 to TRBJ2-5; 8 positions agree with TRBD2. In germline, CDR1 is DFQATT, CDR2 SNEGSKA (reference sequence). The CDR3 sequence is 14 residues long. The ends lost 3 bases at V and 2 bases at J; junction bases unmatched: 5. CDR3 bases: TGCAGTGCTAGCGGGAGGGGTTTACAAGAGACCCAGTACTTC. This gives the protein CSASGRGLQETQYF.

This clonotype turned up a few times. V gene TRBV29-1 combines with J gene TRBJ1-1; TRBD1 agrees at 7 bases. This CDR3 has 15 residues. J lost 7 bases, V lost 2 bases, and 13 bases had no gene match. From germline, CDR1 is SQVTM and CDR2 ANQGSEA. The CDR3 is CSVELTGRPRYEAFF. CDR3 DNA: TGCAGCGTTGAACTGACAGGGCGGCCTAGATATGAAGCTTTCTTT.

The chain has TRBV20-1 and TRBJ1-1, with TRBD1 matching over 7 bases. Germline V lookup: CDR1 DFQATT, CDR2 SNEGSKA (reference sequence). The CDR3 loop spans 14 amino acids. With 6 bases clipped from V and 5 bases from J, the junction kept 12 bases outside the gene matches. CDR3 DNA sequence: TGCAGTGCCACAGGGGCCAGGGTGCAGACTGAAGCTTTCTTT. It translates to CSATGARVQTEAFF.

This clonotype was counted between two and nine times. This chain links TRBV5-1 with TRBJ2-2; D remains ambiguous. This CDR3 region has 15 residues. V lost 0 bases to trimming and J lost 3 bases, with 9 bases between them. Germline-derived CDR1 and CDR2 are SGHRS and YFSETQ. The CDR3: CASSLGHLDTGELFF. The CDR3 nucleotides are TGCGCCAGCAGCTTGGGACACCTAGACACCGGGGAGCTGTTTTTT.